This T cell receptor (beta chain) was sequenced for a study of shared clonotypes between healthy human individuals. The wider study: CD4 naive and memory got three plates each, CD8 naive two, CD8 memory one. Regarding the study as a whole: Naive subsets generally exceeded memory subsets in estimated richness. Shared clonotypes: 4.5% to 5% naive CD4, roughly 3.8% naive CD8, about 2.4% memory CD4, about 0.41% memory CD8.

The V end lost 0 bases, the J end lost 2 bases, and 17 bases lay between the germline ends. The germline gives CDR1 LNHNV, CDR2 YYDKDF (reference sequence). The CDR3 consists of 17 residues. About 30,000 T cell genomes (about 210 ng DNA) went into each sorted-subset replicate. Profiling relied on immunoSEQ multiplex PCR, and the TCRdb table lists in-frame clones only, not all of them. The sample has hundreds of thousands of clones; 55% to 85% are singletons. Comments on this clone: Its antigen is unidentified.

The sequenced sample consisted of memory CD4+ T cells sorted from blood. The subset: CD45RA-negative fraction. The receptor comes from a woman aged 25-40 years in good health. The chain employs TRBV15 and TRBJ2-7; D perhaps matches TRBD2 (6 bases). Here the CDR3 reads CATSRDGAGLSTYEQYF. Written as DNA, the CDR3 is TGTGCCACCAGCAGAGATGGTGCGGGACTCTCGACCTACGAGCAGTACTTC.